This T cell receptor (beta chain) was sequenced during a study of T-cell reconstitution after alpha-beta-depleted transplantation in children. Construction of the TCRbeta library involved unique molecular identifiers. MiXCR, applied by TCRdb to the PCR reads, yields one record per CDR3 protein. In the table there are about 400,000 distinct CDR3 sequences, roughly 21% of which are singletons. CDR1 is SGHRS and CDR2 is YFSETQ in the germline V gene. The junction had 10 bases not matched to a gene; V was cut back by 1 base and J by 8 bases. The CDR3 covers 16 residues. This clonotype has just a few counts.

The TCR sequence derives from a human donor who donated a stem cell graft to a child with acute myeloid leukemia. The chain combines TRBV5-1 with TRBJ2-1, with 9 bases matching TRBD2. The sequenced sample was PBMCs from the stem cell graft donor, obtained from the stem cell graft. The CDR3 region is CASSLSGLAGIDEQFF. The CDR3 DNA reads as TGCGCCAGCAGCTTGTCGGGTCTAGCGGGAATCGATGAGCAGTTCTTC.